Listed below are T cell receptor beta chains from one sample, sequenced in a study of blood T cell repertoires in COVID-19. The table came from immunoSEQ multiplex PCR; TCRdb's copy has only in-frame clones and leaves some out. The table includes about 170,000 clones, roughly 82% detected once. Sequencing was done on a sample of peripheral blood. These receptors were taken from a middle-aged woman with COVID-19, enrolled during active disease. CDR3s include the opening cysteine and the closing phenylalanine or tryptophan. The D gene is left open where the match is weak. Only part of the rows carry a size: once, few, many, or a class if the clone is expanded.

V gene: TRBV3-1/TRBV3-2; clone size: .; J gene: TRBJ2-3; D gene: TRBD1; CDR3 DNA: TGTGCCAGCAGCCAAAGGGGACAGGCGGCTCTCCTAGGCACAGATACGCAGTATTTT; CDR3 protein: CASSQRGQAALLGTDTQYF
V gene: TRBV6-5; clone size: .; J gene: TRBJ1-5; D gene: .; CDR3 DNA: TGTGCCAGCGCCCCAGGTGGCAATCAGCCCCAGCATTTT; CDR3 protein: CASAPGGNQPQHF
V gene: TRBV29-1; clone size: .; J gene: TRBJ2-1; D gene: .; CDR3 DNA: TGCAGCGTTGTTAGGCAGGGAGGATATGAGCAGTTCTTC; CDR3 protein: CSVVRQGGYEQFF
V gene: TRBV7-3; clone size: .; J gene: TRBJ2-1; D gene: TRBD2; CDR3 DNA: TGTGCCAGCAGCCCGGGACTAGCGGGCTACAATGAGCAGTTCTTC; CDR3 protein: CASSPGLAGYNEQFF
V gene: TRBV30; clone size: .; J gene: TRBJ2-1; D gene: .; CDR3 DNA: TGTGCCTGGAGTGGCGGGAATGAGCAGTTCTTC; CDR3 protein: CAWSGGNEQFF
V gene: TRBV18; clone size: .; J gene: TRBJ1-2; D gene: TRBD1; CDR3 DNA: TGTGCCAGCTCACCATCCCAGGGGGAACATGGCTACACCTTC; CDR3 protein: CASSPSQGEHGYTF
V gene: TRBV2; clone size: .; J gene: TRBJ1-4; D gene: .; CDR3 DNA: TGTGCCAGCAGTTCATCGGGAGGGGCCGAAGAAAAACTGTTTTTT; CDR3 protein: CASSSSGGAEEKLFF
V gene: TRBV10-3; clone size: .; J gene: TRBJ1-1; D gene: TRBD1; CDR3 DNA: TGTGCCACAGCCTTCGGACAGGGCGGGAACACTGAAGCTTTCTTT; CDR3 protein: CATAFGQGGNTEAFF
V gene: TRBV7-9; clone size: .; J gene: TRBJ2-7; D gene: TRBD1; CDR3 DNA: TGTGCCAGCAGCTTTTTACAGGGGTACGAGCAGTACTTC; CDR3 protein: CASSFLQGYEQYF
V gene: TRBV5-5; clone size: .; J gene: TRBJ1-6; D gene: .; CDR3 DNA: TGTGCCAGCAGCTTGGTGGGGGGGATTGACAATTCACCCCTCCACTTT; CDR3 protein: CASSLVGGIDNSPLHF
V gene: TRBV6-5; clone size: .; J gene: TRBJ1-2; D gene: .; CDR3 DNA: TGTGCCAGCAGTATTGGGACGGGGAGGGGCTACACCTTC; CDR3 protein: CASSIGTGRGYTF
V gene: TRBV27; clone size: .; J gene: TRBJ2-1; D gene: TRBD1; CDR3 DNA: TGTGCCAGCAGTCCCCGGACAGGGCTGTACAATGAGCAGTTCTTC; CDR3 protein: CASSPRTGLYNEQFF
V gene: TRBV7-2; clone size: .; J gene: TRBJ2-7; D gene: TRBD2; CDR3 DNA: TGTGCCAGCAGCGACCGGACTAGCGGGAGTTACGAGCAGTACTTC; CDR3 protein: CASSDRTSGSYEQYF
V gene: TRBV6-1; clone size: .; J gene: TRBJ1-3; D gene: .; CDR3 DNA: TGTGCCAGCAGTCGGACAGAGGGAAACACCATATATTTT; CDR3 protein: CASSRTEGNTIYF
V gene: TRBV7-8; clone size: .; J gene: TRBJ2-6; D gene: TRBD1; CDR3 DNA: TGTGCCAGCAGCTTCTACCGGGACAGGGCTGGGGCCAACGTCCTGACTTTC; CDR3 protein: CASSFYRDRAGANVLTF
V gene: TRBV28; clone size: .; J gene: TRBJ2-6; D gene: TRBD1; CDR3 DNA: TGTGCTACGACAGGGGAAGGTGGGGCCAACGTCCTGACTTTC; CDR3 protein: CATTGEGGANVLTF
V gene: TRBV12-3/TRBV12-4; clone size: few; J gene: TRBJ1-2; D gene: TRBD1; CDR3 DNA: TGTGCCAGCACCCCGACAGGGGTCTATGGCTACACCTTC; CDR3 protein: CASTPTGVYGYTF